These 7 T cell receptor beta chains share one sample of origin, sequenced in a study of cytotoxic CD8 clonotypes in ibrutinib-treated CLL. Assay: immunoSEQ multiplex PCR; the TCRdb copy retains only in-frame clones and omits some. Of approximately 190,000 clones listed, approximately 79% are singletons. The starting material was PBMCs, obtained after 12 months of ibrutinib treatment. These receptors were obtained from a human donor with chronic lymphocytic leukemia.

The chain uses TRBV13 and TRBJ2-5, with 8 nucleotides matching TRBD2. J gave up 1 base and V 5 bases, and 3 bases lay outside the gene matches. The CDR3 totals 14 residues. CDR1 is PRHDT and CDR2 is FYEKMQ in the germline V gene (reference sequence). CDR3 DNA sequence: TGTGCCAGCAGCCCGACTAGCGCCCAAGAGACCCAGTACTTC. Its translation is CASSPTSAQETQYF.

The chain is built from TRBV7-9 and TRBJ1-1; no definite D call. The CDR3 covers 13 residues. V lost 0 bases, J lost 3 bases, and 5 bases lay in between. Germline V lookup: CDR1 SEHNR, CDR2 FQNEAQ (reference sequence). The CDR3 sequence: CASSLAGDTEAFF. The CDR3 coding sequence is TGTGCCAGCAGCTTAGCGGGAGACACTGAAGCTTTCTTT.

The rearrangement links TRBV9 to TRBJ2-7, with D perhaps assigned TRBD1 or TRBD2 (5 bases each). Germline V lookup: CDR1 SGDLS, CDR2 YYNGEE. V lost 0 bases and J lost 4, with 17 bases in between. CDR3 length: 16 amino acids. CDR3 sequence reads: CASSVADLRGTYEQYF. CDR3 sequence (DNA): TGTGCCAGCAGCGTAGCGGACTTGAGGGGTACTTACGAGCAGTACTTC.

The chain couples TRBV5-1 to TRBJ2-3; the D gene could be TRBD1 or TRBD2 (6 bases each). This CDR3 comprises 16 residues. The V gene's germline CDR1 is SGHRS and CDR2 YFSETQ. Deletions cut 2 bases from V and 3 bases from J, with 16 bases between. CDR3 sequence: CASSFGRGAYTDTQYF. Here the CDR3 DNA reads TGCGCCAGCAGCTTTGGTAGGGGGGCATATACAGATACGCAGTATTTT.

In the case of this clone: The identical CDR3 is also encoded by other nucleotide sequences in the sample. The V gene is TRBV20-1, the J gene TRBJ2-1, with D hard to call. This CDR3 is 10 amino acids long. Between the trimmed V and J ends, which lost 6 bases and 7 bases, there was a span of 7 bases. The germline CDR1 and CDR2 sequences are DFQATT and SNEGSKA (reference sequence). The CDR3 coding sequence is TGCAGTGCAAAAGGGAATGAGCAGTTCTTC. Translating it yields CSAKGNEQFF.

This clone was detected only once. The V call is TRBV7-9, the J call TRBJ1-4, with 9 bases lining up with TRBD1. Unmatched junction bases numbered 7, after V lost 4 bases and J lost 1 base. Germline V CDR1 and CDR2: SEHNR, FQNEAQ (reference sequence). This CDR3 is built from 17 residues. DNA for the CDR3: TGTGCCAGCAGCTGGGGGACAGGGTCGCGAACTAATGAAAAACTGTTTTTT. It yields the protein CASSWGTGSRTNEKLFF.

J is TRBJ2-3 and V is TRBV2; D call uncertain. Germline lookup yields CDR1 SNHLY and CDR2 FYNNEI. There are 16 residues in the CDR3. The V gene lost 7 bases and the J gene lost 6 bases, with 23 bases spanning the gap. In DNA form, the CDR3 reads TGTGCCAGCATCCTCACTCCGGCCCGACCCCCCGATACGCAGTATTTT. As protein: CASILTPARPPDTQYF.